This TCR beta chain appears in the sequencing data of a study of regulatory and conventional T cells in RAG deficiency. Study conclusions and caveats: Omenn syndrome and CID/AS patients had 80 to 100-fold fewer unique Treg TCR beta sequences, versus 9.5 to 10-fold elsewhere. In Omenn syndrome, Treg and Tconv repertoires overlapped >75%.

To note about this clone: What it binds is not known.

V was clipped by 5 bases and J by 1 base, with 12 bases between them. The germline CDR1 and CDR2 sequences are MGHDK and SYGVNS. CDR3 length equals 15 residues. Some clones are missing from TCRdb's copy, which holds only in-frame ones; the method was immunoSEQ multiplex PCR. The sample contains under 35,000 clones, around 90% of which appear only once. These same data were also listed under a study on regulatory T cells. That source adds: The PCR used 52 TRBV and 13 TRBJ primers. Regulatory T cells showed the strongest V-J pair restriction and V/J gene skewing among patient repertoires.

The sequence was obtained from a human donor in good health. Material for sequencing was CD8+ T cells sorted from blood. V is TRBV25-1 and J is TRBJ1-5; tentatively, D is TRBD1 (5 bases). The CDR3 sequence is CASSSPGGSNQPQHF. The CDR3 bases are TGTGCCAGCAGTTCACCTGGGGGGAGCAATCAGCCCCAGCATTTT.